The entry below gives a single TCR beta chain sequence along with its context. The data stem from a study of technical replicates of blood from several donors. The CDR3 has 13 amino acids. V was trimmed by 3 bases and J by 2 bases, leaving 10 bases between them. Germline CDR1 is SQVTM and CDR2 is ANQGSEA. TCRdb keeps only in-frame clones here, not all; method: immunoSEQ multiplex PCR. Of tens of thousands of clones in the sample, around 90% were seen once. The TCR originated in a human donor in good health. V usage is TRBV29-1 and J usage is TRBJ1-2, with unresolved D. Input material: T cells isolated from PBMCs. The CDR3 sequence: CSVEGRMNYGYTF. The DNA for the CDR3 is TGCAGCGTTGAGGGCAGGATGAACTATGGCTACACCTTC.